The T cell receptor (beta chain) described here comes from a study of cytomegalovirus exposure and HLA in healthy donors (dated by TCRdb to 2016 to 2017). In the study overall: According to a later analysis, one platform produced both the 110 or so validation repertoires and the 730 or so repertoires of the first cohort. The study aimed to test whether signatures of past pathogen exposure could be identified by cataloging public T cell receptors. Along with the roughly 670-subject first cohort, a separate validation cohort of some 130 different subjects was used. High-throughput TCR immunosequencing, statistical association of individual TCRs with disease status, and machine learning were combined to predict cytomegalovirus infection status. Overall results and qualifications from the work: The study listed 150 to 200 TCR beta chains as associated with cytomegalovirus. The authors suggested that the approach could potentially be generalized to other disease states and immunological phenotypes. In both the original and validation cohorts, the classifier was reported to diagnose cytomegalovirus status with high specificity and sensitivity. Most TCR sequences were observed very rarely across donors, whereas some public TCRs were present in many individuals. In vitro tests confirmed that a few of the cytomegalovirus-associated TCR beta chains recognize cytomegalovirus antigens. A later analysis had no HLA typing for the validation cohort, so co-occurrence there was scored across all 110 or so repertoires. A later analysis found that TCRs clustered in the first cohort also tended to co-occur in the roughly 110 validation repertoires, with 94% of cluster scores above 0.

This clone was recorded only once. Its antigen is currently not known. No much larger clone is present one base from it, and per-base qualities are unavailable. The library was generated by the immunoSEQ multiplex PCR assay. Per the source publication's procedure: To diagnose cytomegalovirus status from the catalog of TCR beta chain sequences, a statistical classification framework was built. The table comes from immuneACCESS by way of TCRdb, which keeps in-frame sequences with V and J called. Part of the clones is missing from these tables; in studies checked, under half for an unresolved V gene and the rest for unknown reasons. The V and J calls and clone size were taken over from that table, and D and trimming were inferred from the DNA. The sample table holds about 88,000 clones, of which about 96% were seen once. Clones ranked in the top ten supply more than 0.65% of the sample. Germline trimming amounts to 5 bases on V and 4 bases on J, with 9 as the count of junction bases outside the gene matches. For CDR1 and CDR2, the germline V gene (reference sequence) lists MNHEY and SMNVEV. The CDR3 holds 17 amino acids from the cysteine to the phenylalanine. The read is trimmed to its CDR3 DNA, 51 bases read in frame from base 1.

Separate from the approximately 700-subject first cohort, the validation cohort of about 120 subjects was the group to which the donors belonged. Recombination connected TRBV27 to TRBJ2-1, with TRBD2 matching 12 junction bases. This receptor was identified in a man in his late teens or twenties in good health and CMV-seronegative. The sample taken for sequencing was PBMCs. The nucleotide sequence is TGTGCCAGCAGTCTCAGAGGGACTAGCGGGTTTTACAATGAGCAGTTCTTC. Translated, it reads CASSLRGTSGFYNEQFF.